This TCR beta chain derives from a study of CXCR3-negative and CXCR3-positive naive CD8 T cells (dated by TCRdb to between 2018 and 2021). In the study overall: In total, 130 million to 150 million TRB reads were obtained, which works out to roughly 1.5 +/- 0.3 million reads per library. Data from roughly twelve donors, pooled across two independent experiments, went into the diversity and physicochemical repertoire analyses. For the TRBV-TRBJ cluster analysis, the naive subsets came from about 5 donors, while the memory cells came from 3 donors.

TCRdb shows the sequencer as NextSeq 550. The Human TCR Profiling Kit (MiLaboratory) was used to make UMI-labeled 5' RACE TRB cDNA libraries. The full amount of extracted RNA was used for cDNA synthesis, and the full amount of resulting cDNA was used for PCR amplification. Libraries were prepared in parallel using an identical number of PCR cycles. Regarding the original processing steps: With a minimum of two reads required per UMI, MIGEC and MiXCR pulled out about 49,000 +/- 11,000 unique UMI-labeled TRB cDNA molecules from each library. An average of approximately 40,000 +/- 10,000 functional in-frame TRB CDR3 nucleotide clonotypes without stop codons was found per library. Diversity metrics, including normalized Shannon-Wiener and Chao1, were computed in VDJtools after downsampling to 5000 UMI-labeled TRB molecules per sample. For the central five CDR3 residues, VDJtools calculated physicochemical properties weighted by clonotype size, namely interaction energy, strength, volume and Kidera factor 4. One entry per CDR3 protein sequence results from the TCRdb reprocessing of the reads, with DNA left out. These V and J calls rely on TCRdb rather than the paper's analysis. The sample's records list around 57,000 distinct CDR3 sequences. The ten largest clones represent about 25% of the sample.

On this clonotype itself: There is no known antigen for this receptor.

For every CD8+ T cell subset, 300,000 cells were flow-sorted straight into RLT lysis buffer, and each subset was sorted in triplicate. Peripheral blood mononuclear cells were isolated from buffy coats using standard density gradient centrifugation. Total RNA was extracted from sorted cells with an RNeasy Mini Kit. On the study overall, not on this receptor specifically: Because surface CD5, which is linked to self-reactivity in mice, was comparable between the naive subsets, TCR interaction strength was also inferred from the physicochemical properties of TRB CDR3s. Both naive subsets had comparably high repertoire diversity, while memory CD8+ T cells had much lower repertoire diversity. Within the same donor, TRBV-TRBJ usage looked similar between naive CXCR3-negative and CXCR3-positive cells, but memory cells had distinct patterns. CXCR3 expression partially decreased after cryopreservation, so most assays used freshly isolated PBMCs.

The germline V gene supplies CDR1 SGHTS and CDR2 YDEGEE. The CDR3 goes from the cysteine to the phenylalanine over 12 residues. No DNA is given. This chain is built from TRBV5-8 and TRBJ2-7. This TCR derives from a human donor in good health. Some clones in this sample may be carry-over from other donors' samples. What was sequenced was memory CD8+ T cells from blood. Per the publication, the cell subset or site label means: conventional CD8+ memory T cells (TMEM), sorted as controls. The encoded CDR3 is CASSFSTYEQYF. The variable domain in full, with residues beyond the CDR3 obtained from the reference TRBV5-8 and TRBJ2-7 genes, is EAGVTQSPTHLIKTRGQQATLRCSPISGHTSVYWYQQALGLGLQFLLWYDEGEERNRGNFPPRFSGRQFPNYSSELNVNALELEDSALYLCASSFSTYEQYFGPGTRLTVT.